This T cell receptor beta chain appears in the sequencing data of a study of PD-1 blockade in classical Hodgkin lymphoma. As concerns this clone: The sample holds other DNA sequences that translate to the same CDR3.

The junction had 4 bases not matched to a gene; V was cut back by 4 bases and J by 8 bases. CDR1 is SGHKS and CDR2 is YYEKEE in the germline V gene (reference sequence). The CDR3 has 14 amino acids. Each patient relapsed following autologous stem cell transplantation, and prior brentuximab vedotin exposure differed. Produced via immunoSEQ multiplex PCR; TCRdb's table is partial and in-frame only. The repertoire has tens of thousands of clones, 78% of them found once; the top ten carry roughly an eighth. Sequencing used peripheral blood mononuclear cells (PBMCs), obtained at baseline. This sequence originates from a human donor with classical Hodgkin lymphoma. This chain joins TRBV5-5 and TRBJ1-4; 11 nucleotides agree with TRBD1. The CDR3 region is CASSRTGGDEKLFF. The CDR3 DNA is TGTGCCAGCAGCCGGACAGGGGGCGACGAAAAACTGTTTTTT.